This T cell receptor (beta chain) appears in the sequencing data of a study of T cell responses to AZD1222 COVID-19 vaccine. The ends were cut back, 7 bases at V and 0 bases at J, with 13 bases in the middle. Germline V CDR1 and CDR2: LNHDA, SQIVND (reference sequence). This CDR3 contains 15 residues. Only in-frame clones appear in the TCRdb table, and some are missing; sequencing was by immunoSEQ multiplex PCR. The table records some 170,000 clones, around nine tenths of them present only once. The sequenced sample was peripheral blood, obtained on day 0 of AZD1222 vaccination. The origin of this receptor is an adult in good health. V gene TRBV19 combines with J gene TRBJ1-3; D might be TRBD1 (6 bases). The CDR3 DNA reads TGTGCCAGTAATCTACAGGGCGTCTCTGGAAACACCATATATTTT. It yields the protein CASNLQGVSGNTIYF.